A selection of T cell receptor beta chains follows, all from one sample in a study of metastatic and nonmetastatic thyroid tumors. TCRdb redid the clone calls on the PCR reads using MiXCR. The sample holds approximately 40,000 clones, about 45% seen once. Sequenced sample: tumor tissue. These receptors all come from a male donor with papillary thyroid cancer or a benign thyroid nodule (not recorded which). Some clones in this sample may be carry-over from other donors' samples. The CDR3 runs from the conserved cysteine through the conserved F or W. Fields, in order: V gene, J gene, clone size, CDR3 protein. Size is stated for part of the rows, as once, few or many counts, or as a class when the clone is expanded.

TRBV5-6	TRBJ2-5	once	CASSLVQGQETQYF
TRBV5-1	TRBJ2-5	-	CASSLGGHLVQETQYF
TRBV5-1	TRBJ2-7	-	CASSLVGGTGGHEQYF
TRBV6-5	TRBJ2-3	-	CASSYHGSSTHTQYF
TRBV2	TRBJ1-2	few	CASTEASGFGYTF
TRBV2	TRBJ1-4	-	CAGHRDHNEKLFF
TRBV20-1	TRBJ1-1	many	CSAADRVNTEAFF
TRBV7-6	TRBJ2-7	-	CASITMPTGRPYEQYF
TRBV20-1	TRBJ1-2	-	CSAPTIDRVYGYTF
TRBV13	TRBJ2-3	few	CASSLRREVFTDTQYF
TRBV11-3	TRBJ2-7	-	CASSLELAGVQYF
TRBV5-1	TRBJ2-7	once	CASRLEQGNTYEQYF
TRBV4-1	TRBJ2-7	-	CASSQVQVAYEQYF
TRBV11-3	TRBJ2-3	-	CASSLGQVSDTQYF
TRBV30	TRBJ1-3	-	CAWSEQLLGNTIYF
TRBV6-1	TRBJ1-6	-	CASSRTGQGNSPLHF
TRBV24-1	TRBJ2-1	-	CATSEWTEQFF
TRBV25-1	TRBJ1-1	few	CASSDNVMNTEAFF
TRBV18	TRBJ1-2	-	CASSPHGAMGYGYTF
TRBV9	TRBJ2-6	-	CASTLRTGGSGANVLTF
TRBV10-1	TRBJ1-6	-	CASSERSGSPLHF